This T cell receptor beta chain was recovered during a study of blood T cell repertoires in COVID-19. In the study overall: Samples of COVID-19 (acute and convalescent) were obtained from the United States, Italy and Spain. PBMCs, B-cell-depleted T cells, or T cells were the source of the cDNA or gDNA that made up the material.

V was pared by 8 bases and J by 6 bases, with 7 bases of the junction left unmatched. CDR3 length: 11 amino acids. The germline gives CDR1 GTSNPN, CDR2 SVGIG (reference sequence). Source study methods: From reference gene primer amplification, estimates of nucleated cell counts were derived. Assay: immunoSEQ multiplex PCR; the TCRdb copy retains only in-frame clones and omits some. V, J and clone size derive from that table, while D and trimming were established from the DNA sequence. Of over 130,000 clones listed, 70% to 90% were seen once; the top ten hold 9.5% to 11%. J is TRBJ2-7 and V is TRBV30; 7 bases are shared with TRBD1. The sequence was obtained from a woman older than 75 with acute or convalescent COVID-19. Sample: peripheral blood. For the CDR3, the DNA is TGTGCCGGCGGACAGGCGGGCGAGCAGTACTTC. This translates into CAGGQAGEQYF. The full variable domain, its missing parts supplied by reference TRBV30 and TRBJ2-7, is SQTIHQWPATLVQPVGSPLSLECTVEGTSNPNLYWYRQAAGRGLQLLFYSVGIGQISSEVPQNLSASRPQDRQFILSSKKLLLSDSGFYLCAGGQAGEQYFGPGTRLTVT.